Following are 18 T cell receptor beta chains from one sample sequenced in a study of blood T cell repertoires in COVID-19. Repertoires were generated with immunoSEQ multiplex PCR, while TCRdb's copy carries only in-frame clones and drops some. The table records over 200,000 clones, around nine tenths of them present only once. The sequenced sample was peripheral blood. The receptors shown here come from a man between 35 and 55 years old who had recovered from COVID-19.

The rearrangement uses TRBV10-3 and TRBJ2-1; TRBD2 agrees at 11 bases. The CDR3 runs to 19 residues. V shed 6 bases and J 0 bases; nucleotides not matched to a gene: 13. Germline V gene sequence: CDR1 ENHRY, CDR2 SYGVKD. The DNA for the CDR3 is TGTGCCATCAGCAACCGGGCTAGCGGGGGGCCAAGCTCCTACAATGAGCAGTTCTTC. Amino acid sequence: CAISNRASGGPSSYNEQFF.

This clone has just a few counts. V is TRBV13 and J is TRBJ1-3, with D possibly being TRBD1 (5 bases). The V and J ends lost 5 bases and 9 bases respectively, with 17 bases between them. The germline gives CDR1 PRHDT, CDR2 FYEKMQ (reference sequence). The CDR3 loop spans 14 amino acids. The chain's CDR3 is CASSPRGGVGTIYF. DNA for the CDR3: TGTGCCAGCAGCCCTCGGGGGGGGGTAGGCACCATATATTTT.

The V call is TRBV7-8, the J call TRBJ1-5; possibly TRBD1 for D (5 bases). Looked up from germline, CDR1 is SGHVS and CDR2 is FQNEAQ. V lost 3 bases and J lost 7, with 10 bases in between. This CDR3 contains 13 residues. DNA of the CDR3: TGTGCCAGCAGCTTGGGGGGTGGGCAGCCCCAGCATTTT. Its translation is CASSLGGGQPQHF.

The J gene is TRBJ1-4, the V gene TRBV10-3, with D uncertain. CDR1 ENHRY and CDR2 SYGVKD come from the germline V gene. This CDR3 spans 13 amino acids. Trimming cost V 8 bases and J 3 bases, with 10 bases left between them. The CDR3 is CAIGRAPNEKLFF. The CDR3, as DNA: TGTGCCATCGGTAGAGCCCCTAATGAAAAACTGTTTTTT.

The rearrangement links TRBV3-1 (or the pseudogene TRBV3-2) to TRBJ2-7; the D is unclear. The CDR3 consists of 15 residues. The ends were cut back, 0 bases at V and 1 base at J, with 10 bases in the middle. From germline, CDR1 is LGHDT and CDR2 YNNKEL (reference sequence). This chain's CDR3 is CASSQDPRASYEQYF. The CDR3 bases are TGTGCCAGCAGCCAAGATCCGAGAGCTTCCTACGAGCAGTACTTC.

This chain joins TRBV5-6 and TRBJ1-1; 8 bases map to TRBD1. CDR1 and CDR2 (germline): SGHDT, YYEEEE. J gave up 7 bases and V 3 bases, and 14 bases lay outside the gene matches. This CDR3 contains 16 residues. The chain's CDR3 is CASSWMESGGDDEAFF. The CDR3 nucleotides read TGTGCCAGCAGCTGGATGGAGTCAGGGGGCGATGATGAAGCTTTCTTT.

The chain joins TRBV7-2 to TRBJ1-4, with D hard to call. Germline CDR1 SGHTA, CDR2 FQGNSA. The V end was cut by 2 bases, the J end by 3 bases, with 7 bases between. The CDR3 runs 14 residues. In DNA, the CDR3 is TGTGCCAGCAGCTTACTATCCCCTAATGAAAAACTGTTTTTT. Protein sequence: CASSLLSPNEKLFF.

The gene calls are TRBV10-3 and TRBJ2-1; TRBD2 is a possible D gene (5 bases). The CDR3 runs 16 residues. The V and J ends lost 2 bases and 0 bases respectively, with 11 bases between them. The germline gives CDR1 ENHRY, CDR2 SYGVKD. CDR3 protein: CAISERGRSSYNEQFF. The CDR3, as DNA: TGTGCCATCAGTGAGAGAGGGCGGAGCTCCTACAATGAGCAGTTCTTC.

The chain recombines TRBV30 with TRBJ2-7; D perhaps matches TRBD2 (5 bases). This CDR3 has 15 residues. The germline gives CDR1 GTSNPN, CDR2 SVGIG (reference sequence). V was cut by 0 bases and J by 7 bases, with 19 bases left in between. The CDR3 loop reads CAWSVNLQLRTEQYF. Written as DNA, the CDR3 is TGTGCCTGGAGTGTAAATCTGCAGCTTCGGACTGAGCAGTACTTC.

The gene calls are TRBV11-2 and TRBJ2-7, with TRBD2 identical over 7 bases. The CDR3 covers 16 residues. V shed 3 bases and J 4 bases; nucleotides not matched to a gene: 12. Per the germline V gene, CDR1 is SGHAT and CDR2 is FQNNGV. The CDR3 coding sequence is TGTGCCAGCAGCTTCATTTTAGGCGGGAGTGCGTACGAGCAGTACTTC. It codes for CASSFILGGSAYEQYF.

V is TRBV18 and J is TRBJ2-3, with D perhaps matching TRBD2 (6 bases). The CDR3 consists of 15 residues. Germline CDR1 and CDR2: KGHSH and LQKENI. V was trimmed by 6 bases and J by 6 bases, leaving 19 bases between them. The CDR3 here is CASSRSGLARDTQYF. The CDR3 bases are TGTGCCAGCTCCCGGTCTGGGCTAGCGCGCGATACGCAGTATTTT.

The chain links TRBV7-9 to TRBJ1-5, with 7 bases fitting TRBD1. CDR3 length: 16 amino acids. Germline V CDR1 and CDR2: SEHNR, FQNEAQ (reference sequence). After removal of 5 bases from V and 4 bases from J, the junction contained 11 bases not matched to a gene. The CDR3 sequence is CASSQSWTGTNQPQHF. The CDR3, as DNA: TGTGCCAGCAGCCAATCGTGGACAGGCACTAATCAGCCCCAGCATTTT. Looking up the rest from reference TRBV7-9 and TRBJ1-5 gives the full variable domain: DTGVSQNPRHKITKRGQNVTFRCDPISEHNRLYWYRQTLGQGPEFLTYFQNEAQLEKSRLLSDRFSAERPKGSFSTLEIQRTEQGDSAMYLCASSQSWTGTNQPQHFGDGTRLSIL.

This chain connects TRBV19 to TRBJ2-7, with D unresolved. The length of the CDR3 is 13 residues. V lost 1 base and J lost 3, with 7 bases in between. Germline CDR1 and CDR2: LNHDA and SQIVND (reference sequence). The CDR3 is CASSIASNYEQYF. CDR3 sequence (DNA): TGTGCCAGTAGTATAGCGAGCAACTACGAGCAGTACTTC.

The chain joins TRBV9 to TRBJ2-3, with D possibly TRBD1 on 5 matching bases. Per the germline V gene, CDR1 is SGDLS and CDR2 is YYNGEE. V lost 0 bases and J 3 bases, leaving 11 bases between the germline ends. This CDR3 comprises 15 residues. CDR3 coding DNA: TGTGCCAGCAGCGTAGTGGGGCAGGGTACAGATACGCAGTATTTT. Translated: CASSVVGQGTDTQYF.

The chain recombines TRBV29-1 with TRBJ2-7; 11 nucleotides agree with TRBD2. The germline V gene has CDR1 SQVTM and CDR2 ANQGSEA. Unmatched junction bases numbered 5, after V lost 7 bases and J lost 3 bases. The CDR3 has 13 residues. CDR3: CSAIAGGNYEQYF. CDR3 nucleotides: TGCAGCGCCATAGCGGGGGGGAACTACGAGCAGTACTTC.

The chain uses TRBV10-2 and TRBJ1-5; D is unresolved. The V gene's germline CDR1 is WSHSY and CDR2 SAAADI. This CDR3 is built from 13 residues. The germline V and J ends were trimmed by 0 bases and 6 bases, with 6 bases remaining between them. The CDR3 sequence is CASSESMSQPQHF. CDR3 DNA: TGCGCCAGCAGTGAGTCGATGAGTCAGCCCCAGCATTTT.

V usage is TRBV7-9 and J usage is TRBJ2-2, with 7 bases identical to TRBD1. J was trimmed by 7 bases and V by 4 bases; bases with no gene match: 6. The CDR3 has 14 residues. CDR1 SEHNR and CDR2 FQNEAQ come from the germline V gene (reference sequence). The DNA for the CDR3 is TGTGCCAGCAGCTACAGGGGATCGGGCGGGGAGCTGTTTTTT. Encoded protein: CASSYRGSGGELFF.

This chain joins TRBV9 and TRBJ2-1, with a weak D call TRBD2 (6 bases). Per the germline V gene, CDR1 is SGDLS and CDR2 is YYNGEE. This CDR3 spans 16 amino acids. Trimming took off 3 bases at V and 6 bases at J, with 19 bases between the two ends. Written as DNA, the CDR3 is TGTGCCAGCAGCGCCTCTATTAGCGGATCGGGCAATGAGCAGTTCTTC. This encodes CASSASISGSGNEQFF.